In its sample, the clone carrying this T cell receptor (beta chain) was seen a few times. Its specificity is not known. CDR1 is SGHTA and CDR2 is FQGNSA in the germline V gene. This CDR3 region has 14 residues. Trimming removed 3 bases from V and 4 bases from J, with 9 bases in between. This specimen comes from a study of T-cell memory formation after mild COVID-19. Study results and caveats: Mostly located in CM and EM were contracting CD4+ clones, with contracting CD8+ clones located in EMRA. Some clones that responded were present in memory (sampled pre-infection), which suggests cross-reactive memory joined.

The authors produced TCR alpha and TCR beta cDNA libraries with sample barcodes and UMIs by 5'RACE using constant-segment primers. TCRdb re-called the 5' RACE reads with MiXCR, one entry per CDR3 protein. Among approximately 250,000 distinct CDR3 sequences, around 15% were seen once, and the ten largest hold 22%. This TCR was recovered from a man between 18 and 29 years old who had mild COVID-19 (a few samples of this study predate the infection). Cell type and time point are not known. The genes are TRBV7-2 and TRBJ2-2, with a weak D call TRBD2 (5 bases). Sequenced: PBMCs or a T cell subset sorted from them (not recorded which). The CDR3 is CASSLAGITGELFF. The CDR3 DNA sequence: TGTGCCAGCAGCTTGGCGGGTATCACCGGGGAGCTGTTTTTT.